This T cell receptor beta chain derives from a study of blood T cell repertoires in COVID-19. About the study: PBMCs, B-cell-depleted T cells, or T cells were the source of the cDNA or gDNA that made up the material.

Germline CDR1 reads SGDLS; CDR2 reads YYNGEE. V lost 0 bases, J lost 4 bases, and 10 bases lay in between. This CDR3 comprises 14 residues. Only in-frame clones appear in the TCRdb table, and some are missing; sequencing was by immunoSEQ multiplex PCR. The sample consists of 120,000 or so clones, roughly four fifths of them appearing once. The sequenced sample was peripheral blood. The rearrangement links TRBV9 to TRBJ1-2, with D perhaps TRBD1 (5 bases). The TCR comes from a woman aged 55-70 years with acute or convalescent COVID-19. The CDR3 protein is CASSVDTGSYGYTF. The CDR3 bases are TGTGCCAGCAGCGTAGATACAGGATCCTATGGCTACACCTTC.